This paragraph reports one TCR beta chain. This clone was recorded only once. The target of this receptor is not known. Qualities for individual bases were not recorded, and no much larger clone is one base off. Collaborating institutions collected whole blood in K2EDTA tubes following their own protocols. For TCRbeta analysis, collaborators shipped samples in one of three forms: frozen whole blood, isolated PBMCs, or DNA extracted from either of those sample types. The sample comes from a study of blood T cell repertoires in COVID-19 (dated by TCRdb to about 2020). At the level of the whole study: Collaborator samples came from the United States, Italy and Spain and covered acute and convalescent phases of COVID-19. Where available, HLA class I and class II types were obtained from metadata supplied by the sample provider rather than from assay-based typing. The dataset comprised deeply sampled blood TCRbeta repertoires from subjects exposed to, actively infected with, or recovered from COVID-19. The samples were drawn from the first 160 participants of the ongoing ImmuneRACE study and from 950 to 1,500 subjects provided by 6 global collaborators. The repertoires were made available in a free public database intended to serve as a resource for research on the immune response to SARS-CoV-2. The sample metadata nearly always contained a de-identified subject ID, COVID-19 status, age in years and sex. The prospective study material was composed of cDNA or gDNA derived from T cells, B-cell-depleted T cells, or PBMCs. Points the paper makes about the study in general: The quantity of clinical and demographic metadata differed by source and by participant and was supplied without curation.

TCRbeta CDR3 regions were amplified from genomic DNA by means of the immunoSEQ Assay, a bias-controlled multiplex PCR. In the source study's methods: The number of nucleated cells in each sample was estimated by amplification of reference gene primers within the assay. To quantify the absolute abundance of each unique TCRbeta CDR3 rearrangement, sequence reads were collapsed and filtered. For each sample, productive Simpson clonality was calculated as the square root of Simpson's diversity index over productive rearrangements. Held by TCRdb, this immuneACCESS table contains in-frame sequences only and omits some clones. Under half of the omission traces to an unresolved V gene where checked; the cause of the rest is unknown. For V, J and clone size, that table is used; D and trimming come from the DNA. The sample table lists hundreds of thousands of clones, 85% of them with a count of one. The ten largest clonotypes hold more than 3% of the sample.

V is reduced by 4 bases and J by 9 bases, leaving a spacing of 16 bases between them. The CDR3, from cysteine to phenylalanine, totals 14 residues. CDR3 DNA is the only sequence kept; it has 42 bases, read in frame from the first base. CDR1 and CDR2 are read off the germline V gene as SGHDT and YYEEEE. Sequencing was done on a sample of peripheral blood. The sequence was obtained from a woman younger than 35 with acute or convalescent COVID-19. The chain was built from TRBV5-6 and TRBJ2-2; perhaps TRBD2 is the D gene, with 5 bases matching. The CDR3 reads as follows: CASSLGVPTRELFF. The DNA sequence is given as TGTGCCAGCAGCCTCGGGGTTCCCACTAGGGAGCTGTTTTTT.